Detailed here is one T cell receptor beta chain. This sample is part of a study of blood T cell repertoires in COVID-19. The overall study: The cDNA or gDNA used as material had been derived from T cells, B-cell-depleted T cells, or PBMCs.

Per the study methods: The assay estimated nucleated cells by amplifying reference gene primers. This table comes from immunoSEQ multiplex PCR, and its TCRdb copy is limited to in-frame clones, with some not included. V and J calls and clone size are those listed in that table; D and trimming were worked out from the DNA. Among about 83,000 clones, around 87% were seen once, and the ten largest hold about 3%. CDR3 length equals 15 residues. Germline CDR1 SGHTA, CDR2 FQGTGA. V was pared by 1 base and J by 5 bases, with 15 bases between. Sequenced input: peripheral blood. The chain couples TRBV7-3 to TRBJ2-7; possible D gene TRBD1, 6 bases. The clonotype originates from a woman aged 45-60 years with active or convalescent COVID-19. The CDR3 here is CASSLRSGARDEQYF. CDR3 DNA sequence: TGTGCCAGCAGCTTAAGGTCAGGGGCGCGCGACGAGCAGTACTTC.